These T cell receptor beta chains were read from a single sample in a study of response to subunit inactivated influenza vaccine. TCRdb passed the RT-PCR reads through MiXCR, listing each CDR3 protein once. The sample shows under 950,000 distinct CDR3 sequences, approximately 22% of them seen only once. Sequences were derived from PBMCs from blood, sampled 4 to 6 days after vaccination. The source is a man aged 45-65 years who received an inactivated influenza vaccine. CDR3s include the opening cysteine and the closing phenylalanine or tryptophan. D genes are given only for firm matches. Clone size appears in some rows only: once, few, many, or a class for an expanded clone.

D gene	clone size	V gene	J gene	CDR3 DNA	CDR3 protein
TRBD1	few	TRBV5-1	TRBJ1-2	TGCGCCAGCAGCTCGGGACAGTTCTATGGCTACACCTTC	CASSSGQFYGYTF
.	few	TRBV28	TRBJ2-5	TGTGCCAGCAGTTTCCTAGGGCAGGGAGGCGAGACCCAGTACTTC	CASSFLGQGGETQYF
TRBD1	few	TRBV29-1	TRBJ2-7	TGCAGCGTTGTCCCCGCGACAGGGATCACTACCACCTACGAGCAGTACTTC	CSVVPATGITTTYEQYF
.	.	TRBV6-1	TRBJ2-2	TGTGCCAGCAGTCCCCTTGGAGGATTCGCGAACACCGGGGAGCTGTTTTTT	CASSPLGGFANTGELFF
TRBD2	.	TRBV6-5	TRBJ2-3	TGTGCCAGCAGCTTACGGGCCGGGGGGGGCAGAGATACGCAGTATTTT	CASSLRAGGGRDTQYF
.	few	TRBV16	TRBJ2-2	TGTGCCAGCAGCCAAGAACGGGTCACCGGGGAGCTGTTTTTT	CASSQERVTGELFF
.	.	TRBV12-2	TRBJ1-1	TGTGCAAGTCGCGCGCCCGGGGGACGCCCCAGGGGAATGAACACTGAAGCTTTCTTT	CASRAPGGRPRGMNTEAFF
TRBD2	few	TRBV9	TRBJ2-1	TGTGCCAGCAGCGTAAAGGGACTAGCGGGAGGCAATGAGCAGTTCTTC	CASSVKGLAGGNEQFF
.	.	TRBV21-1	TRBJ2-7	TGTGCCAGCAGGCCCGACAGCCTCGAGCAGTACTTC	CASRPDSLEQYF
.	few	TRBV18	TRBJ2-1	TGTGCCAGCTCACCACCCCAGGGGTACAATGAGCAGTTCTTC	CASSPPQGYNEQFF
TRBD1	many	TRBV29-1	TRBJ2-5	TGCAGCGCAAAGACAGGGGCCGCGCAAGAGACCCAGTACTTC	CSAKTGAAQETQYF
.	.	TRBV6-1	TRBJ2-5	TGTGCCAGCAGGAAACCGGGACGGACCCAAGAGACCCAGTACTTC	CASRKPGRTQETQYF
.	.	TRBV7-3	TRBJ2-3	TGTGCCAGCAGCTTAGACACCAACACAGATACGCAGTATTTT	CASSLDTNTDTQYF
TRBD1	.	TRBV4-2	TRBJ2-1	TGTGCCAGCAGCCACCTTGGACAGGGCCCCAATGAGCAGTTCTTC	CASSHLGQGPNEQFF
TRBD1	few	TRBV20-1	TRBJ2-3	TGCAGTGCTAGACAGGGGGCAAGTACAGATACGCAGTATTTT	CSARQGASTDTQYF
.	many	TRBV14	TRBJ1-4	TGTGCCAGCAGCCAAGAGGTGGCTTTTAATGAAAAACTGTTTTTT	CASSQEVAFNEKLFF
TRBD2	few	TRBV9	TRBJ2-7	TGTGCCAGCAGCGGTGGACTAGCGCCCTACGAGCAGTACTTC	CASSGGLAPYEQYF
.	once	TRBV11-3	TRBJ2-1	TGTGCCAGCAGCCAGAGAAAAACGAGCTCCTACAATGAGCAGTTCTTC	CASSQRKTSSYNEQFF
.	.	TRBV10-3	TRBJ1-5	TGTGCCATCAGTGAGTCCAAGATTGGGGGGGCAGGGCATAGCAATCAGCCCCAGCATTTT	CAISESKIGGAGHSNQPQHF
.	.	TRBV20-1	TRBJ2-5	TGCAGTGCTTCAGGGGATAGAGGGTCCCTCTATCAAGAGACCCAGTACTTC	CSASGDRGSLYQETQYF
TRBD2	few	TRBV9	TRBJ2-3	TGTGCCAGCAGCGTAGAAGCGGGGACCCGCACAGATACGCAGTATTTT	CASSVEAGTRTDTQYF
.	few	TRBV27	TRBJ2-7	TGTGCCAGCAGTTACACAAGGTTTGCCTACGAGCAGTACTTC	CASSYTRFAYEQYF
TRBD2	few	TRBV9	TRBJ2-3	TGTGCCAGCAGCGTAGATCTAGCGGGGGGCTCAGATACGCAGTATTTT	CASSVDLAGGSDTQYF
.	.	TRBV20-1	TRBJ2-3	TGCAGTGCTAGACCCCACGGGGTATTGACAGATACGCAGTATTTT	CSARPHGVLTDTQYF
.	.	TRBV12-3/TRBV12-4	TRBJ2-2	TGTGCCAGCACCGATCAAATTGGGGAACTCACCGGGGAGCTGTTTTTT	CASTDQIGELTGELFF
TRBD2	few	TRBV20-1	TRBJ2-7	TGCAGTGCTACATATGGACTAGCGGGAGGGCGGCAGTACTTC	CSATYGLAGGRQYF
TRBD1	.	TRBV10-3	TRBJ1-4	TGTGCCATCAGTGAGTCTATGACAGGGCCAGATGAAAAACTGTTTTTT	CAISESMTGPDEKLFF
.	.	TRBV10-3	TRBJ1-2	TGTGCCATCAGTGGTCCTCTGGGAGGGAAGCACTATGGCTACACCTTC	CAISGPLGGKHYGYTF
.	.	TRBV29-1	TRBJ2-5	TGCAGCGTGGCGGGACACGGTGGGGAGACCCAGTACTTC	CSVAGHGGETQYF
TRBD1	.	TRBV9	TRBJ2-1	TGTGCCAGCAGCGCAGAGGGGGGACAGGGGGTCAATGAGCAGTTCTTC	CASSAEGGQGVNEQFF
TRBD2	.	TRBV20-1	TRBJ2-1	TGCAGTGCCGGGACTAGCGGGGGGGCCCGGTACAATGAGCAGTTCTTC	CSAGTSGGARYNEQFF
TRBD1	few	TRBV6-2/TRBV6-3	TRBJ2-6	TGTGCCAGCAAACAGGGGTACTCTGGGGCCAACGTCCTGACTTTC	CASKQGYSGANVLTF
.	.	TRBV2	TRBJ1-5	TGTGCCAGCAGTGATTTCTTCGTTGGGCCATTTAGCAATCAGCCCCAGCATTTT	CASSDFFVGPFSNQPQHF
.	few	TRBV20-1	TRBJ2-3	TGCAGTGCTGCAAGTCGAGGCCCCAACGGGCAGTATTTT	CSAASRGPNGQYF
.	.	TRBV18	TRBJ2-1	TGTGCCAGCTCACCATCCACAGCCTACTCTATTTACAATGAGCAGTTCTTC	CASSPSTAYSIYNEQFF
.	.	TRBV2	TRBJ2-3	TGTGCCAGCACATGGCTAGCGCGCACAGATACGCAGTATTTT	CASTWLARTDTQYF
.	.	TRBV7-2	TRBJ2-7	TGTGCCAGCACTTCCAGGGGTGGGGTAGGTGAGCAGTACTTC	CASTSRGGVGEQYF
TRBD1	few	TRBV28	TRBJ2-2	TGTGCCAGCAATAGCCCGACAGGGTACACCGGGGAGCTGTTTTTT	CASNSPTGYTGELFF
.	few	TRBV7-2	TRBJ2-1	TGTGCCAGCAGCTTAGAACGTAGCTTTGGCAATGAGCAGTTCTTC	CASSLERSFGNEQFF
TRBD1	.	TRBV20-1	TRBJ2-3	TGCAGTGCTAGAGATTCTCCGTCGAGACAGGGGGCGAATCAGCCCCAGTATTTT	CSARDSPSRQGANQPQYF
.	.	TRBV7-9	TRBJ2-1	TGTGCCAGCAGCTTAGGCAGTGCGCTCTACAATGAGCAGTTCTTC	CASSLGSALYNEQFF
.	many	TRBV7-2	TRBJ2-7	TGTGCCAGCAGCGCAGGGGGGTCCTACGAGCAGTACTTC	CASSAGGSYEQYF
TRBD2	few	TRBV6-1	TRBJ2-2	TGTGCCAGCAGTAGTGCCCGGGGGGTCCCTCTCACCGGGGAGCTGTTTTTT	CASSSARGVPLTGELFF
.	.	TRBV20-1	TRBJ2-3	TGCAGTCCATCGGGGGCAGATACGCAGTATTTT	CSPSGADTQYF
.	.	TRBV5-1	TRBJ2-5	TGCGCCAGCAGCGACGGACCGTTACAAGAGACCCAGTACTTC	CASSDGPLQETQYF
TRBD1	many	TRBV29-1	TRBJ2-1	TGCAGCGTTAAGGGACAGCTGGGGAACAATGAGCAGTTCTTC	CSVKGQLGNNEQFF
TRBD2	few	TRBV20-1	TRBJ2-1	TGCAGTGCTAGAGCTACCGGGACTAGCGGGAGATATGAGCAGTTCTTC	CSARATGTSGRYEQFF
.	.	TRBV7-9	TRBJ1-1	TGTGCCAGCAGCTCGTTGGGGGCTACTAAGCTGGAAGCTTTCTTT	CASSSLGATKLEAFF
.	.	TRBV5-1	TRBJ2-5	TGCGCCAGCAGCTTGCGAGGGGAGATCCAGTACTTC	CASSLRGEIQYF
.	many	TRBV20-1	TRBJ2-1	TGCAGTGCTAGTCTCTCGGCTGGACGACCGATGTACAATGAGCAGTTCTTC	CSASLSAGRPMYNEQFF
.	few	TRBV20-1	TRBJ1-2	TGCAGTGCTAGTACAGCCGACTATGGCTACACCTTC	CSASTADYGYTF
TRBD2	.	TRBV6-5	TRBJ2-1	TGTGCCAGCAGTTACGGGGGCGGGGGGGCTTACAATGAGCAGTTCTTC	CASSYGGGGAYNEQFF